The 15 T cell receptor beta chains below all came from one sample that was sequenced in a study. TCRdb recomputed calls from the RT-PCR reads with MiXCR, one row per CDR3 protein. The table lists about 680,000 distinct CDR3 sequences, approximately 14% of them singletons. The sequencing sample was made of memory CD4+ T cells from blood. These receptors all stem from a female donor in good health, serving as a healthy control.

V is TRBV10-3 and J is TRBJ2-5; the D call may be TRBD1 or TRBD2 (5 bases each). With 3 bases removed from V and 3 bases from J, the gap between germline ends came to 14 bases. The CDR3 covers 15 residues. The germline V gene encodes CDR1 ENHRY and CDR2 SYGVKD. The CDR3 is CAISERDGLKETQYF. In DNA, the CDR3 is TGTGCCATCAGTGAAAGGGACGGATTAAAAGAGACCCAGTACTTC.

This sequence joins TRBV15 and TRBJ2-7; D assignment may be TRBD1 or TRBD2 (7 bases each). V shed 2 bases and J shed 6 bases, with 11 bases lying between them. This CDR3 is built from 13 residues. Germline loops: CDR1 LNHNV, CDR2 YYDKDF (reference sequence). The CDR3 loop is CATSRQGGGEQYF. CDR3 nucleotide sequence: TGTGCCACCAGCAGACAGGGGGGGGGCGAGCAGTACTTC.

On this clonotype: One end of the junction fails to match germline, which may point to a read error. The J gene is TRBJ2-7, the V gene TRBV7-8; TRBD2 matches 9 bases. This CDR3 contains 16 residues. From germline, CDR1 is SGHVS and CDR2 FQNEAQ. The CDR3 bases are TGTGCCAGCAGCTTACCCGGCGGGGGGGGTTACTACAAGCAGTACTTC. It specifies CASSLPGGGGYYKQYF.

To note about this clonotype: This may come from a read error, since a much larger clone is one base off. The chain joins TRBV6-5 to TRBJ2-7; D not resolved. The ends were cut back, 8 bases at V and 5 bases at J, with 10 bases in the middle. Germline CDR1 is MNHEY and CDR2 is SVGAGI. The length of the CDR3 is 11 residues. CDR3 nucleotides: TGTGCCAGCTGCCAAGGGAACGAGCAGTACTTC. Protein: CASCQGNEQYF.

This clonotype has more than one count but fewer than ten. This chain joins TRBV6-5 and TRBJ1-1, with D unclear. CDR3 length: 15 amino acids. V was cut by 7 bases and J by 2 bases, with 17 bases left in between. Germline CDR1 is MNHEY and CDR2 is SVGAGI. The CDR3 sequence: CASIPSIRGNTEAFF. CDR3 in DNA: TGTGCCAGCATCCCCTCCATTCGGGGAAACACTGAAGCTTTCTTT.

The chain links TRBV27 to TRBJ2-1, with TRBD2 matching over 7 bases. The CDR3 runs to 20 residues. V dropped 3 bases and J dropped 7; count of bases not matched to a gene: 24. In germline, CDR1 is MNHEY, CDR2 SMNVEV (reference sequence). CDR3 sequence (DNA): TGTGCCAGCAGTTTTGGACTAGTGGCGGGCCGAACTACCACGGGGAATGAGCAGTTCTTC. Translating gives CASSFGLVAGRTTTGNEQFF.

This clonotype was picked up many times. The V call is TRBV11-2, the J call TRBJ2-2; 11 bases align to TRBD1. The V and J ends lost 5 bases and 5 bases, in that order; junction bases with no gene match: 10. Germline V gives CDR1 SGHAT, CDR2 FQNNGV. This CDR3 comprises 17 residues. The CDR3 reads CASSARIGTGGTGELFF. The CDR3 DNA reads as TGTGCCAGCAGCGCCAGGATTGGGACAGGGGGAACCGGGGAGCTGTTTTTT.

This clonotype was counted ten times or more. The chain has TRBV5-1 and TRBJ2-5; 9 bases match TRBD1. The CDR3 runs 15 residues. The junction had 7 bases not matched to a gene; V was cut back by 3 bases and J by 4 bases. The germline CDR1 and CDR2 sequences are SGHRS and YFSETQ. Here the CDR3 reads CASSSQRTGAETQYF. DNA for the CDR3: TGCGCCAGCAGCTCCCAACGGACAGGGGCAGAGACCCAGTACTTC.

This clonotype was seen more than once but under ten times. The V and J genes are TRBV24-1 and TRBJ2-3; maybe TRBD1 (7 bases). Germline lookup yields CDR1 KGHDR and CDR2 SFDVKD. Deletions cut 3 bases from V and 4 bases from J, with 13 bases between. This CDR3 spans 15 amino acids. This CDR3 reads CATSDAQGEADTQYF. DNA of the CDR3: TGTGCCACCAGTGATGCCCAGGGGGAGGCAGATACGCAGTATTTT.

This clonotype was seen more than once but under ten times. The V and J genes are TRBV11-2 and TRBJ2-7, with TRBD1 identical over 10 bases. Trimming removed 1 base from V and 3 bases from J; junction bases left unmatched: 15. This CDR3 region has 19 residues. Germline CDR1 SGHAT, CDR2 FQNNGV. CDR3 sequence reads: CASSLARTGGVGSLYEQYF. The CDR3 nucleotides read TGTGCCAGCAGCTTAGCTCGGACAGGGGGAGTGGGCAGCCTCTACGAGCAGTACTTC.

V usage is TRBV7-9 and J usage is TRBJ1-2; no clear D. Germline loops: CDR1 SEHNR, CDR2 FQNEAQ (reference sequence). This CDR3 spans 14 amino acids. V lost 5 bases and J 4 bases, leaving 14 bases between the germline ends. The CDR3, as DNA: TGTGCCAGCAGCCCTCAGACCATTTCCTATGGCTACACCTTC. Protein product: CASSPQTISYGYTF.

This clonotype has only a few counts. V usage is TRBV27 and J usage is TRBJ1-2; 7 nucleotides agree with TRBD1. Germline values: CDR1 MNHEY, CDR2 SMNVEV (reference sequence). The CDR3 sequence is 13 residues long. Losses at the gene ends were 5 bases for V and 4 bases for J; bases not matched to a gene: 4. The CDR3 region is CASSMTGTYGYTF. DNA of the CDR3: TGTGCCAGCAGTATGACAGGGACCTATGGCTACACCTTC.

The rearrangement joins TRBV27 to TRBJ2-7; D is perhaps TRBD2 (5 bases). V lost 5 bases and J 2 bases, leaving 10 bases between the germline ends. The CDR3 sequence is 13 residues long. Germline loops: CDR1 MNHEY, CDR2 SMNVEV (reference sequence). For the CDR3, the DNA is TGTGCCAGCAGTCCCGGGATCCCCTACGAGCAGTACTTC. Residues: CASSPGIPYEQYF.

This clonotype was picked up many times. This chain links TRBV20-1 with TRBJ2-7; TRBD1 matches at 8 bases. CDR3 length: 13 residues. The V gene's germline CDR1 is DFQATT and CDR2 SNEGSKA (reference sequence). V shed 6 bases and J 4 bases; nucleotides not matched to a gene: 8. CDR3 bases: TGCAGTGCCCCGGGACAGGCACGATACGAGCAGTACTTC. As protein: CSAPGQARYEQYF.

This clonotype was observed a handful of times. One end of the junction is discordant with germline, which a read error may explain. The rearrangement joins TRBV7-7 to TRBJ2-1, with TRBD2 matching 9 bases. Germline-derived CDR1 and CDR2 are SSHAT and FNYEAQ (reference sequence). The CDR3 loop spans 15 amino acids. The CDR3 protein is CASSLGTSNDNEQFF. The CDR3 DNA is TGTGCTAGCAGCTTAGGGACTAGCAATGACAATGAGCAGTTCTTC.